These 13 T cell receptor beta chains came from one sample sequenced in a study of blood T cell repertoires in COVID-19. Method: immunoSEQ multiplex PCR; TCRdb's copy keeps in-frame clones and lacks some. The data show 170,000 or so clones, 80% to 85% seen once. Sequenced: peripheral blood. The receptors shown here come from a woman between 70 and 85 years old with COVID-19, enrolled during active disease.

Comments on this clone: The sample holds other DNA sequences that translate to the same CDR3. In DNA form, the CDR3 reads TGTGCCAGCTCATCGGACAGGGGAGAGACCCAGTACTTC. Encoded protein: CASSSDRGETQYF. V and J are TRBV18 and TRBJ2-5, with TRBD1 matching over 9 bases. The CDR3 is 13 residues long. After removal of 5 bases from V and 4 bases from J, the junction contained 2 bases not matched to a gene. The V gene's germline CDR1 is KGHSH and CDR2 LQKENI.

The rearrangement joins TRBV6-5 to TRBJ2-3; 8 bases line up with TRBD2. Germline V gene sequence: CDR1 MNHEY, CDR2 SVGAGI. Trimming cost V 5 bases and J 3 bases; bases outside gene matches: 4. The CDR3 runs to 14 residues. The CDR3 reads CASSREGRTDTQYF. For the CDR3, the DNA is TGTGCCAGCAGTCGGGAGGGCCGAACAGATACGCAGTATTTT.

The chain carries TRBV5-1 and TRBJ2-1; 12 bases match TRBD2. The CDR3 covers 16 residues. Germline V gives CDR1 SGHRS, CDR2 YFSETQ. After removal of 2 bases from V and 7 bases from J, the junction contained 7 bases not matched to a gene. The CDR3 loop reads CASSFLAGGPENEQFF. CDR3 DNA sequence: TGCGCCAGCAGCTTTCTAGCGGGAGGGCCAGAGAATGAGCAGTTCTTC.

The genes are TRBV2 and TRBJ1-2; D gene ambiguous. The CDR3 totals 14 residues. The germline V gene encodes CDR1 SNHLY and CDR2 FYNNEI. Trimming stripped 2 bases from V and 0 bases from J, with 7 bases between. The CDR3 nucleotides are TGTGCCAGCAGTGAACTGACTTCTAACTATGGCTACACCTTC. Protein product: CASSELTSNYGYTF.

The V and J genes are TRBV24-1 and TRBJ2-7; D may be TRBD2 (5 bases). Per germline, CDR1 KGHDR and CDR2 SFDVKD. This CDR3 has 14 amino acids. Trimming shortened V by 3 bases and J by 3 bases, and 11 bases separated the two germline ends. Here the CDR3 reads CATSDGERDYEQYF. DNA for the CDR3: TGTGCCACCAGTGATGGGGAGCGTGACTACGAGCAGTACTTC.

CDR3 amino acids: CASSIAGGKDTQYF. CDR3 DNA sequence: TGTGCCAGCAGTATCGCGGGAGGAAAAGATACGCAGTATTTT. The V and J genes are TRBV2 and TRBJ2-3; 8 bases agree with TRBD2. CDR1 and CDR2 (germline): SNHLY, FYNNEI. This CDR3 is built from 14 residues. The V gene end was trimmed by 5 bases and the J gene end by 5 bases; junction bases not matched to a gene: 6.

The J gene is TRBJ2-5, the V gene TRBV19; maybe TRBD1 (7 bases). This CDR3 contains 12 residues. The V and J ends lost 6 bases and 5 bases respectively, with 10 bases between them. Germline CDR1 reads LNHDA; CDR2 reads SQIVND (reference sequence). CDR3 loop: CASRSGGETQYF. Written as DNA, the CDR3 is TGTGCCAGTAGGTCAGGGGGGGAGACCCAGTACTTC.

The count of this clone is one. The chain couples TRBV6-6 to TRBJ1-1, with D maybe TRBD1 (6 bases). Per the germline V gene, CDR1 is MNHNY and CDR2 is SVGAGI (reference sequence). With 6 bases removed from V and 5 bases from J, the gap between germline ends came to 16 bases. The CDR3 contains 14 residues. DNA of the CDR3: TGTGCCAGCAGGGACAGATTTGAGAATACTGAAGCTTTCTTT. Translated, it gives CASRDRFENTEAFF.

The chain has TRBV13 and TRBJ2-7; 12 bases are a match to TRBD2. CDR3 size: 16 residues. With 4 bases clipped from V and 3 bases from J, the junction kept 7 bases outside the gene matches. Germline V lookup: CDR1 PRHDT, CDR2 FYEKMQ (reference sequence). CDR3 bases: TGTGCCAGCAGCTCTAATCTAGCGGGAGGGCGCTACGAGCAGTACTTC. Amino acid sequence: CASSSNLAGGRYEQYF.

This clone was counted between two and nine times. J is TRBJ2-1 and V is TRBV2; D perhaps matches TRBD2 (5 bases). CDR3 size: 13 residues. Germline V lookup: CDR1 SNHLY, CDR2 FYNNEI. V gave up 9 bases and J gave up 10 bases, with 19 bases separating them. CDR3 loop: CASLATFESEQFF. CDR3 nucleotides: TGTGCCAGTTTAGCGACCTTTGAGTCCGAGCAGTTCTTC. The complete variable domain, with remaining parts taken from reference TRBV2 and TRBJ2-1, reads EPEVTQTPSHQVTQMGQEVILRCVPISNHLYFYWYRQILGQKVEFLVSFYNNEISEKSEIFDDQFSVERPDGSNFTLKIRSTKLEDSAMYFCASLATFESEQFFGPGTRLTVL.

The chain's CDR3 is CASSSGGFGNTIYF. CDR3 coding DNA: TGTGCCAGCAGCTCAGGGGGGTTTGGAAACACCATATATTTT. The rearrangement joins TRBV27 to TRBJ1-3; 7 nucleotides line up with TRBD1. The length of the CDR3 is 14 residues. CDR1 MNHEY and CDR2 SMNVEV come from the germline V gene (reference sequence). Trimming at V came to 6 bases and at J to 3 bases, leaving 5 bases not matched to a gene.

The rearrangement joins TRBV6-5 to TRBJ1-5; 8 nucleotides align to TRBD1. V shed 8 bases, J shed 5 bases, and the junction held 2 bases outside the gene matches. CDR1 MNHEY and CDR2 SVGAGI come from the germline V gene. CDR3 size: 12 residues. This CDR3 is CASQTGDQPQHF. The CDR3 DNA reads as TGTGCCAGCCAGACAGGGGATCAGCCCCAGCATTTT.

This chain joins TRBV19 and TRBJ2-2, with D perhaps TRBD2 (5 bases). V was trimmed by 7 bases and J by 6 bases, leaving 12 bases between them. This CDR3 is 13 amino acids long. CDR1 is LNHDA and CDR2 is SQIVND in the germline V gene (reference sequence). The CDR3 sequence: CASMAVRAGELFF. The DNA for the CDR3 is TGTGCCAGTATGGCGGTGAGGGCCGGGGAGCTGTTTTTT.